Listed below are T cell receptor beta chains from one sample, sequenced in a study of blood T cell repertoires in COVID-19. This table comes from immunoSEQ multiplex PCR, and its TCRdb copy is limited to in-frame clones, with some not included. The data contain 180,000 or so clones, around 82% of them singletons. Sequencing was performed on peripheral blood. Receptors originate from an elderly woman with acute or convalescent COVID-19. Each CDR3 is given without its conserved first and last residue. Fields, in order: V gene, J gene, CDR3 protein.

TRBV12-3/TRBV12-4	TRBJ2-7	ASSFGTPDEQY
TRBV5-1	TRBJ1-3	ASSLVRGAGNTIY
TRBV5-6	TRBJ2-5	ASSFRQVSFLTQY
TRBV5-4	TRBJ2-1	ASSAGLQTEQF
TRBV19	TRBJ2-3	ASNKKSSGTQPRFTDTQY
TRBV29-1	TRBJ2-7	SVEGGDYEQY
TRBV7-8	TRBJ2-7	ASSLGLAGGSHSYEQY
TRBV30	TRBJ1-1	AWSGLLEAF
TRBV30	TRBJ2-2	AWGPRWTGELF
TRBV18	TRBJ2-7	ASSRDSYEQY